This is a list of T cell receptor beta chains from one sample in a study of T cell repertoires in aging, cancer and after chemotherapy. TCRdb re-called the multiplex PCR reads with MiXCR, one entry per CDR3 protein. Here the sample spans 8,700 or so distinct CDR3 sequences, about 24% being singletons. The sequencing sample was made of blood. These TCRs come from a human donor in good health. Both conserved end residues are part of each CDR3. The D gene is left open where the match is weak. Some rows have no size entry. The others give once, few or many, or a class for an expanded clone.

clone_size,cdr3_length,d_call,v_call,j_call,cdr3_nt,cdr3_aa
few,15,.,TRBV7-9,TRBJ1-1,TGTGCCAGCAGCTTAGGCCGATGGGGGGATACTGAAGCTTTCTTT,CASSLGRWGDTEAFF
.,13,.,TRBV7-6,TRBJ2-3,TGTGCCAGCAGCTTAGCCGGGCCGAATACGCAGTATTTT,CASSLAGPNTQYF
medium-sized,13,TRBD2,TRBV20-1,TRBJ2-7,TGCAGTTCCGGGGGGATTTCGTCCTACGAGCAGTACTTC,CSSGGISSYEQYF
few,17,TRBD2,TRBV5-8,TRBJ2-3,TGTGCCAGCAGCCGGGGACAGGGACTAGCGGGAGCAGGTACGCAGTATTTT,CASSRGQGLAGAGTQYF
few,14,TRBD2,TRBV28,TRBJ2-7,TGTGCCAGCACCTCTAGCCTAGCGGGAGACGAGCAGTACTTC,CASTSSLAGDEQYF
medium-sized,14,TRBD2,TRBV7-6,TRBJ2-2,TGTGCCGTTAGCGGGAGATTGGACACCGGGGAGCTGTTTTTT,CAVSGRLDTGELFF
few,17,TRBD2,TRBV28,TRBJ2-1,TGTGCCAGCAGCTATGTCTTAGGCGGGAGGGCCTACAATGAGCAGTTCTTC,CASSYVLGGRAYNEQFF
medium-sized,13,.,TRBV12-3/TRBV12-4,TRBJ2-7,TGTGCCAGCAGCGGGAGTACCGCCTACGAGCAGTACTTC,CASSGSTAYEQYF
.,15,TRBD1,TRBV7-9,TRBJ1-4,TGTGCCAGCAGCCCCGGATCATGGACAGGGGAAAAACTGTTTTTT,CASSPGSWTGEKLFF
.,13,.,TRBV24-1,TRBJ2-2,TGTGCCACCAGTCAGGGTGGCACCGGGGAGCTGTTTTTT,CATSQGGTGELFF
.,15,.,TRBV12-3/TRBV12-4,TRBJ2-1,TGTGCCAGCAGTTTAGGGGGCGGGGGCTTCAATGAGCAGTTCTTC,CASSLGGGGFNEQFF
few,16,.,TRBV4-2,TRBJ2-1,TGTGCCAGCAGCCAAGATCTGGGTAAGGGGGGAGGTGAGCAGTTCTTC,CASSQDLGKGGGEQFF
.,15,.,TRBV7-2,TRBJ1-4,TGTGCCAGCAGCCCGGGGGCCACACCTCGAGAAAAACTGTTTTTT,CASSPGATPREKLFF
medium-sized,14,.,TRBV11-2,TRBJ1-3,TGTGCCAGCAGCGGAGCCTTAACTGGAAACACCATATATTTT,CASSGALTGNTIYF
medium-sized,14,.,TRBV7-2,TRBJ2-3,TGTGCCAGCAGCTTAGTCAGGGCCACAGATACGCAGTATTTT,CASSLVRATDTQYF
medium-sized,16,.,TRBV6-5,TRBJ2-3,TGTGCCAGCAGTTCGGACCTTGCGGAAGACACAGATACGCAGTATTTT,CASSSDLAEDTDTQYF
.,17,.,TRBV15,TRBJ1-1,TGTGCCACCAGCAGGATGGGACATCACAGGGCAAGGACTGAAGCTTTCTTT,CATSRMGHHRARTEAFF
medium-sized,13,TRBD1,TRBV20-1,TRBJ2-7,TGCAGTGTTCCCGGGACAGGGGGCGACGAGCAGTACTTC,CSVPGTGGDEQYF
few,14,TRBD2,TRBV20-1,TRBJ2-5,TGCAGTGCTAGTTCGGGAGGGCCGATAAAGACCCAGTACTTC,CSASSGGPIKTQYF
.,16,.,TRBV5-1,TRBJ1-1,TGCGCCAGCAGCCCCCGGGGGGGATTCAAGAACACTGAAGCTTTCTTT,CASSPRGGFKNTEAFF
medium-sized,14,.,TRBV5-6,TRBJ1-6,TGTGCCAGCAGCTTTGGGCAGTTCAATTCACCCCTCCACTTT,CASSFGQFNSPLHF
medium-sized,14,.,TRBV20-1,TRBJ2-7,TGCAGTGCTCATGCCCTTTCCCAGACGGGCGAGCAGTACTTC,CSAHALSQTGEQYF
.,15,.,TRBV7-3,TRBJ2-2,TGTGCCAGCAGTGGGGGGTCATGGAACACCGGGGAGCTGTTTTTT,CASSGGSWNTGELFF
.,11,.,TRBV12-3/TRBV12-4,TRBJ1-1,TGTGCCAGCCGTAGACAGATGGGAGCTTTCTTT,CASRRQMGAFF
medium-sized,12,TRBD1,TRBV27,TRBJ1-1,TGTGCCAGCAGGCGTGACAGGGTAACAGCTTTCTTT,CASRRDRVTAFF
.,15,TRBD1,TRBV10-3,TRBJ2-1,TGTGCCATCAGTCCACAGGGGTTAGGTATCGATGAGCAGTTCTTC,CAISPQGLGIDEQFF
.,15,TRBD2,TRBV20-1,TRBJ2-7,TGCAGTGCTTCAGGTAGCGGGAGGTTCTCCTACGAGCAGTACTTC,CSASGSGRFSYEQYF
.,13,.,TRBV12-3/TRBV12-4,TRBJ2-4,TGTGCCAGCAGTTACGAGGGAAGGAACATTCAGTACTTC,CASSYEGRNIQYF
.,16,TRBD2,TRBV7-9,TRBJ2-2,TGTGTCAGCAGCTTAGTTCTAGCGGGAGACCCCGGGGAGCTGTTTTTT,CVSSLVLAGDPGELFF
medium-sized,12,.,TRBV20-1,TRBJ1-1,TGCAGTGCTTTCCGGACAGCGAGCTGGGGTTTCTTT,CSAFRTASWGFF
.,14,.,TRBV21-1,TRBJ1-2,TGTGCCAGCAGGCTCCGGACAGAAAACTATGGCTACACCTTC,CASRLRTENYGYTF
medium-sized,13,.,TRBV6-5,TRBJ2-7,TGTGCCAGCAGCCGAGGGGGAGGCTACGAGCAGTACTTC,CASSRGGGYEQYF
.,16,.,TRBV5-1,TRBJ2-3,TGCGCCAGCAGATTTGGGCAGGGGATTCGCACAGATACGCAGTATTTT,CASRFGQGIRTDTQYF
.,18,TRBD1,TRBV6-5,TRBJ2-3,TGTGCCAGCAGTTATTCCGGGACAGGGGGCGCGGGCACAGATACGCAGTATTTT,CASSYSGTGGAGTDTQYF
few,14,TRBD1,TRBV6-6,TRBJ1-1,TGTGCCAGCACTCTAACAGGGGGCGGCACTGAAGCTTTCTTT,CASTLTGGGTEAFF
medium-sized,15,.,TRBV30,TRBJ2-2,TGTGCCTACAAACAGGGTATGACGGACACCGGGGAGCTGTTTTTT,CAYKQGMTDTGELFF
few,18,TRBD2,TRBV6-1,TRBJ2-1,TGTGCCAGCAGTGGGCTAGCGGGATCTACCAACTCCTACAATGAGCAGTTCTTC,CASSGLAGSTNSYNEQFF
.,15,.,TRBV25-1,TRBJ1-6,TGTGCCAGCAGTCAAGCGTCAGGGTTGAATTCACCCCTCCACTTT,CASSQASGLNSPLHF
.,14,.,TRBV28,TRBJ2-1,TGTGCCAGCAGTCCGACGCACAGGAACAATGAGCAGTTCTTC,CASSPTHRNNEQFF
few,14,TRBD2,TRBV6-2/TRBV6-3,TRBJ2-7,TGTGCCAGCCATAGACTAGCGGAGATTTACGAGCAGTACTTC,CASHRLAEIYEQYF
.,16,TRBD1,TRBV5-1,TRBJ2-3,TGCGCCAGCAGCTTGGTGGGACAGGGCAGCCCAGATACGCAGTATTTT,CASSLVGQGSPDTQYF